This note documents a single T cell receptor beta chain sequence. This entry is derived from a study of blood T cell repertoires in COVID-19. As for the study in general: PBMCs, B-cell-depleted T cells, or T cells were the source of the cDNA or gDNA that made up the material.

The CDR3 is 14 amino acids. V shed 4 bases, J shed 7 bases, and the junction held 4 bases outside the gene matches. The germline CDR1 and CDR2 sequences are LNHDA and SQIVND (reference sequence). Generated by immunoSEQ multiplex PCR, the TCRdb table keeps only in-frame clones and is missing some. This sample carries about 23,000 clones, about 93% of them seen once, and the ten largest clones take more than 15%. The material sequenced was peripheral blood. The sequence came from a human donor in a cohort sampled during active COVID-19. The V and J genes are TRBV19 and TRBJ1-5; 10 bases fit TRBD1. For the CDR3, the DNA is TGTGCCAGTAGTAGGGACAGGGGCGGGCAGCCCCAGCATTTT. As protein: CASSRDRGGQPQHF.